This T cell receptor (beta chain) was captured in a study of cytotoxic CD8 clonotypes in ibrutinib-treated CLL. Study context: By median roughly 65 months, 12 had progressed and 14 stayed remitted; responses had been 2 complete and 25 or so partial. Findings and limits, study-wide: Baseline levels were approached again at progression, after clonality had risen at ibrutinib response.

On this clone itself: Its target is not known.

Here immunoSEQ multiplex PCR was the method, and the copy in TCRdb shows in-frame clones only, minus some. The sample has 140,000 to 150,000 clones, about 80% seen once. This CDR3 contains 13 residues. Deletions cut 4 bases from V and 5 bases from J, with 10 bases between. CDR1 SGHDT and CDR2 YYEEEE come from the germline V gene. The sample was PBMCs, taken after 24 months of ibrutinib treatment. This TCR was recovered from a human donor with chronic lymphocytic leukemia. The chain uses TRBV5-6 and TRBJ1-5, with no clear D. The CDR3 DNA is TGTGCCAGCAGCCAGGACCCGGATCAGCCCCAGCATTTT. It encodes CASSQDPDQPQHF.